This T cell receptor (beta chain) emerged from a study of T cells in Graves' hyperthyroidism and ophthalmopathy. Study-level results: Among thyroid clonotypes expanded above 0.001, most also appeared in blood.

Patients aged 18 to 65 had newly diagnosed hyperthyroidism of under 2 months' duration. Exclusion of patients followed from uncontrolled infection, other autoimmune disease, pregnancy or lactation. PBMCs were sourced from more than 9 ml fresh peripheral blood. The CDR3 is 13 amino acids. V lost 6 bases and J lost 5; bases outside the gene matches: 7. Germline values: CDR1 MNHEY, CDR2 SVGEGT. This clonotype was counted ten times or more. As yet, its antigen is unknown. Amplification targeted TCR beta CDR3 regions from RNA transcripts. TCR CDR3 underwent first-round RT-PCR with the HTBI primer set. MiXCR was run by TCRdb on the multiplex PCR reads, yielding one entry per CDR3 protein. This sample carries some 600,000 distinct CDR3 sequences, approximately 15% of them seen once, and the ten largest clones take more than 4.5%.

The chain recombines TRBV6-2 or TRBV6-3 with TRBJ2-7, with 7 nucleotides matching TRBD1. Sequences were obtained from blood. The sequence was collected from a woman aged 25 to 45 with Graves' hyperthyroidism that later progressed to Graves' ophthalmopathy. The CDR3 DNA sequence: TGTGCCAGCAGGGTGGGACAGCGAGACGAGCAGTACTTC. This gives the protein CASRVGQRDEQYF.